The 18 T cell receptor beta chains given below trace back to one sample, sequenced in a study of regulatory T cells in long-lasting Graves disease. Described time point: newly diagnosed GD, antithyroid drugs for less than 3 months. The TCR library used RNA extracted from PBMCs. Researchers made TCR beta libraries by using iRepertoire HTBI primers and running Arm-PCR on CDR3 regions. One entry per CDR3 protein, called by TCRdb with MiXCR from the multiplex PCR reads. The table lists 400,000 to 500,000 distinct CDR3 sequences, around 13% of them singletons. The same data also contributed to another study, on T cells in Graves' hyperthyroidism and ophthalmopathy.

The starting material was peripheral blood mononuclear cells (PBMCs), obtained at new diagnosis, from a patient treated with antithyroid drugs. Receptors originate from a woman aged 45-60 years with Graves disease.

This clonotype was found many times. The chain combines TRBV28 with TRBJ2-1; 10 bases map to TRBD2. Near its end, the DNA agrees better with TRBJ2-5, so the J call may be wrong. CDR3 length: 20 residues. The germline V gene encodes CDR1 MDHEN and CDR2 SYDVKM. The CDR3 reads CASSSTGTSATTVEGETQYF. In DNA, the CDR3 is TGTGCCAGCAGTTCAACCGGGACTAGCGCGACAACGGTAGAGGGGGAGACCCAGTACTTC.

V usage is TRBV7-9 and J usage is TRBJ2-2; 7 bases agree with TRBD2. The germline V gene encodes CDR1 SEHNR and CDR2 FQNEAQ (reference sequence). This CDR3 spans 15 amino acids. V shed 1 base and J 7 bases; nucleotides not matched to a gene: 6. The CDR3: CASSLGEGASGELFF. CDR3 in DNA: TGTGCCAGCAGCTTAGGGGAGGGCGCCAGCGGGGAGCTGTTTTTT.

This clonotype was picked up many times. CDR3 nucleotide sequence: TGTGCCAGCTCACCAAGAGCTCAGGGTGGGAAGACCCAGTACTTC. It yields the protein CASSPRAQGGKTQYF. The genes are TRBV18 and TRBJ2-5, with D possibly being TRBD1 (5 bases). The germline gives CDR1 KGHSH, CDR2 LQKENI. V shed 2 bases and J shed 6 bases, with 16 bases lying between them. This CDR3 is built from 15 residues. Full variable domain (missing parts from reference TRBV18 and TRBJ2-5): NAGVMQNPRHLVRRRGQEARLRCSPMKGHSHVYWYRQLPEEGLKFMVYLQKENIIDESGMPKERFSAEFPKEGPSILRIQQVVRGDSAAYFCASSPRAQGGKTQYFGPGTRLLVL.

This clonotype was seen ten or more times. The chain employs TRBV20-1 and TRBJ2-2, with D tentatively TRBD2 (6 bases). CDR3 length: 15 residues. Germline V gene sequence: CDR1 DFQATT, CDR2 SNEGSKA (reference sequence). V lost 6 bases and J 3 bases, leaving 17 bases between the germline ends. The DNA for the CDR3 is TGCAGTGCAAAAAACCCGGGGGATTACACCGGGGAGCTGTTTTTT. Protein product: CSAKNPGDYTGELFF.

This clonotype was recorded a few times. This sequence joins TRBV12-3 or TRBV12-4 and TRBJ2-3; TRBD1 matches at 7 bases. CDR3 size: 15 residues. V was clipped by 5 bases and J by 2 bases; unmatched bases: 7. CDR3 loop: CASSPGQALTDTQYF. The CDR3 coding sequence is TGTGCCAGCAGTCCCGGACAGGCTCTCACAGATACGCAGTATTTT.

This clonotype appeared a few times. The V gene is TRBV19, the J gene TRBJ2-1; D assignment may be TRBD1 or TRBD2 (6 bases each). Trimming cost V 7 bases and J 6 bases, with 19 bases left between them. CDR1 and CDR2 from the germline V gene are LNHDA and SQIVND (reference sequence). The CDR3 runs 15 residues. The CDR3 region is CASTSGAGLFNEQFF. For the CDR3, the DNA is TGTGCCAGTACGTCAGGGGCGGGACTCTTCAATGAGCAGTTCTTC.

This clonotype has a count of ten or more. This rearrangement joins TRBV2 to TRBJ1-5; 8 positions agree with TRBD1. The CDR3 has 15 residues. The germline CDR1 and CDR2 sequences are SNHLY and FYNNEI. The ends lost 4 bases at V and 3 bases at J; junction bases unmatched: 5. This chain's CDR3 is CASSGQGLLNQPQHF. For the CDR3, the DNA is TGTGCCAGCAGTGGACAGGGGTTGCTCAATCAGCCCCAGCATTTT.

The chain combines TRBV6-1 with TRBJ2-7, with 8 bases that match TRBD2. The CDR3 covers 15 residues. CDR1 MNHNS and CDR2 SASEGT come from the germline V gene. Trimming at V came to 6 bases and at J to 5 bases, leaving 12 bases not matched to a gene. Here the CDR3 DNA reads TGTGCCAGCAGCCGACCCCCGGGACTAGGAAACGAGCAGTACTTC. This sequence encodes CASSRPPGLGNEQYF.

This clonotype occurred many times. The chain carries TRBV18 and TRBJ2-3; D uncertain. The CDR3 is made up of 12 amino acids. V lost 8 bases to trimming and J lost 2 bases, with 8 bases between them. Germline assignment: CDR1 KGHSH and CDR2 LQKENI. This chain's CDR3 is CASSPATDTQYF. The CDR3 DNA follows: TGTGCCAGCAGTCCGGCCACAGATACGCAGTATTTT.

This clonotype was recorded many times. The chain has TRBV11-2 and TRBJ2-7; TRBD1 matches 7 bases. Germline CDR1 is SGHAT and CDR2 is FQNNGV. V lost 5 bases, J lost 0 bases, and 13 bases stayed unmatched. The CDR3 spans 17 residues. In DNA form, the CDR3 reads TGTGCCAGCAGCCCACGAGGGGGACAGCCTCACTCCTACGAGCAGTACTTC. It is translated as CASSPRGGQPHSYEQYF.

This clonotype has a count of ten or more. V usage is TRBV27 and J usage is TRBJ1-1; TRBD1 aligns across 10 bases. Trimming at V came to 3 bases and at J to 2 bases, leaving 6 bases not matched to a gene. Germline CDR1 is MNHEY and CDR2 is SMNVEV (reference sequence). The CDR3 length is 16 residues. The CDR3: CASSLVGQGINTEAFF. The CDR3 DNA reads TGTGCCAGCAGTTTGGTGGGACAGGGGATAAACACTGAAGCTTTCTTT.

The rearrangement uses TRBV4-1 and TRBJ2-5, with 9 bases aligning to TRBD1. This CDR3 contains 15 residues. Germline loops: CDR1 MGHRA, CDR2 YSYEKL. Trimming removed 1 base from V and 5 bases from J; junction bases left unmatched: 5. This CDR3 reads CASSQVTGGRETQYF. As DNA, the CDR3 is TGCGCCAGCAGCCAAGTTACAGGGGGCCGGGAGACCCAGTACTTC.

V is TRBV24-1 and J is TRBJ2-3; 7 bases match TRBD1. Germline V CDR1 and CDR2: KGHDR, SFDVKD. J lost 6 bases, V lost 3 bases, and 5 bases had no gene match. CDR3 length: 14 amino acids. DNA for the CDR3: TGTGCCACCAGTGATGACGACAGGGTGGATACGCAGTATTTT. Encoded protein: CATSDDDRVDTQYF.

Details on this clonotype: A read error may explain this, as a much larger clone is one base away. The V gene is TRBV11-2, the J gene TRBJ1-2; D perhaps matches TRBD1 (6 bases). The CDR3 runs 14 residues. The ends were cut back, 3 bases at V and 5 bases at J, with 13 bases in the middle. Per the germline V gene, CDR1 is SGHAT and CDR2 is FQNNGV. The DNA for the CDR3 is TGTGCCAGCAGCTTCGGACAGAGAGGATATGGCTACACCTTC. This encodes CASSFGQRGYGYTF.

As to this clonotype: This may stem from a read error, because a much larger clone lies one nucleotide away. This rearrangement joins TRBV24-1 to TRBJ2-5, with 8 bases lining up with TRBD2. The CDR3 spans 14 residues. Germline V gene sequence: CDR1 KGHDR, CDR2 SFDVKD. The trim removed 7 bases at V and 2 bases at J, leaving 5 bases unmatched. CDR3 coding DNA: TGTGCCACCAGGGGAGCGGGAGTTCAAGAGACCCAGTACTTC. Encoded protein: CATRGAGVQETQYF.

This clonotype was counted at least ten times. The chain is built from TRBV28 and TRBJ2-6; no definite D call. CDR1 is MDHEN and CDR2 is SYDVKM in the germline V gene. This CDR3 has 14 residues. The V gene lost 8 bases and the J gene lost 0 bases, with 8 bases spanning the gap. This CDR3 reads CASFTSSGANVLTF. DNA of the CDR3: TGTGCCAGCTTCACAAGCTCTGGGGCCAACGTCCTGACTTTC.

A note on this clonotype: A far larger clone is one nucleotide away, so this likely arose from a read error. This chain links TRBV7-2 with TRBJ2-1, with D hard to call. This CDR3 is 12 amino acids long. CDR1 SGHTA and CDR2 FQGNSA come from the germline V gene. V dropped 5 bases and J dropped 5 bases, with 7 bases sitting between them. The CDR3 here is CASSVGNNEQFF. The CDR3 region has the DNA TGTGCCAGCAGCGTGGGGAACAATGAGCAGTTCTTC.

In nucleotides, the CDR3 is TGTGCCAGCAGCTCTGCGGACTTTGGAAACACCGGGGAGCTGTTTTTT. Translating gives CASSSADFGNTGELFF. V is TRBV5-6 and J is TRBJ2-2, with D possibly being TRBD2 (5 bases). Germline V gene lookup returns CDR1 SGHDT and CDR2 YYEEEE. Trimming cost V 3 bases and J 2 bases, with 14 bases left between them. This CDR3 is 16 amino acids long.